Described below is a single T cell receptor beta chain sequence and its context. Data came from immunoSEQ multiplex PCR; TCRdb stores just in-frame clones and leaves some out. The data contain approximately 89,000 clones, over 90% of them singletons. The sample is drawn from a study of technical replicates of blood from several donors. The J segment lost 6 bases and the V segment lost 7 bases, leaving 6 bases of the junction unmatched. The germline V gene has CDR1 SNHLY and CDR2 FYNNEI. The CDR3 totals 13 residues. The V and J genes are TRBV2 and TRBJ2-1; TRBD1 matches 7 bases. The source is a human donor in good health. Sequenced material: T cells isolated from PBMCs. This CDR3 reads CASNRGKGNEQFF. CDR3 sequence (DNA): TGTGCCAGCAACAGGGGTAAAGGCAATGAGCAGTTCTTC.